This T cell receptor beta chain appears in the sequencing data of a study of blood T cell repertoires in COVID-19. Study context: Acute and convalescent COVID-19 samples came from the United States, Italy and Spain. In each case, the material was cDNA or gDNA derived from T cells, B-cell-depleted T cells, or PBMCs.

Original data processing: Estimation of nucleated cell counts relied on the amplification of reference gene primers. TCRdb's table, derived via immunoSEQ multiplex PCR, lists solely in-frame clones and lacks some. V and J calls and clone size are those listed in that table; D and trimming were worked out from the DNA. The sample holds 200,000 or so clones, roughly four fifths seen once. The CDR3 is made up of 15 amino acids. Trimming cost V 0 bases and J 2 bases; bases outside gene matches: 4. Germline CDR1 and CDR2: SGHRS and YFSETQ. The sequence derives from a woman between 35 and 50 years old with acute or convalescent COVID-19. The J gene is TRBJ2-7, the V gene TRBV5-1; 8 bases line up with TRBD1. The sequencing input was peripheral blood. The CDR3 region has the DNA TGCGCCAGCAGCTTGGGGGGACAGGTAACCTACGAGCAGTACTTC. As protein: CASSLGGQVTYEQYF.